This T cell receptor (beta chain) was sequenced during a study of blood T cell repertoires in COVID-19. Study-level information: The cDNA or gDNA used as material had been derived from T cells, B-cell-depleted T cells, or PBMCs.

Using immunoSEQ multiplex PCR, the repertoire was profiled, and TCRdb retains in-frame clones only, with some absent. The repertoire holds 250,000 to 400,000 clones, with 88% as singletons. With V trimmed by 5 bases and J by 2 bases, 3 bases remained unmatched. The V gene's germline CDR1 is LGHDT and CDR2 YNNKEL (reference sequence). This CDR3 is 14 amino acids long. The chain combines TRBV3-1 (or the pseudogene TRBV3-2) with TRBJ2-7; the match to TRBD2 covers 10 bases. The sequence derives from a woman aged 30 to 39 with COVID-19, enrolled during active disease. The material sequenced was peripheral blood. The CDR3 coding sequence is TGTGCCAGCAGCAGAAGCGGGGGGGCCTACGAGCAGTACTTC. Its translation: CASSRSGGAYEQYF.